This TCR beta chain came from a study of CD8 T cells in ankylosing spondylitis. Study-level points and caveats: A number of the motif variants had already been described in reactive arthritis synovial fluid and blood. Reportedly, significant enrichment of disease-linked clones occurred in matched ankylosing spondylitis synovial fluid. Several highly homologous variants made up a TCR beta motif, and this motif appeared characteristic of ankylosing spondylitis blood.

This clonotype was seen only a few times. Its specificity is unknown. Each TCR beta library was made by quantitative 5'-RACE that incorporated molecular barcodes. TCRdb re-derived calls from the 5' RACE reads in MiXCR, one entry per CDR3 protein. The sample has 130,000 or so distinct CDR3 sequences, 15% to 20% seen once; the top ten hold roughly a third. Germline V gives CDR1 DFQATT, CDR2 SNEGSKA (reference sequence). V shed 4 bases and J shed 0 bases, with 13 bases lying between them. The CDR3 spans 15 residues. This receptor was taken from a male donor with ankylosing spondylitis. Sequenced: blood, either unsorted or a sorted T cell fraction (not recorded which). The J gene is TRBJ1-3, the V gene TRBV20-1, with D unresolved. The CDR3 sequence is CSATAGSSSGNTIYF. The CDR3 coding sequence is TGCAGTGCTACCGCCGGCAGTTCCTCTGGAAACACCATATATTTT.